The T cell receptor beta chain under discussion was sequenced for a study of blood T cell repertoires in COVID-19. Study details: Sites in the United States, Italy and Spain provided acute and convalescent COVID-19 samples. In each case, the material was cDNA or gDNA derived from T cells, B-cell-depleted T cells, or PBMCs.

Germline values: CDR1 SQVTM, CDR2 ANQGSEA. The CDR3 is made up of 12 amino acids. The V end was cut by 1 base, the J end by 5 bases, with 9 bases between. Authors' processing steps: Reference gene primer amplification in the assay estimated nucleated cell counts. The data were produced by immunoSEQ multiplex PCR, yet TCRdb's version contains in-frame clones alone and is incomplete. The V and J calls and clone size were taken over from that table, and D and trimming were inferred from the DNA. The repertoire holds 150,000 or so clones, about three quarters seen once, with under 2% in the top ten. The V and J genes are TRBV29-1 and TRBJ2-7; a possible D gene is TRBD1 (5 bases). Sequences were obtained from peripheral blood. This clonotype originated in a man older than 75 with acute or convalescent COVID-19. For the CDR3, the DNA is TGCAGCGTTGAAGTCCCAGGGAACGAGCAGTACTTC. It codes for CSVEVPGNEQYF.